This entry describes one T cell receptor (beta chain). The data are from a study of T cell responses to AZD1222 COVID-19 vaccine. Sequencing was performed with immunoSEQ multiplex PCR; in TCRdb, only in-frame clones are kept and a portion is missing. The table lists around 100,000 clones, approximately 87% of them singletons. This specimen was peripheral blood, taken on day 0 of AZD1222 vaccination. The receptor was derived from an adult in good health.

The CDR3: CASSGQGGEQYF. The CDR3 DNA is TGTGCCAGCAGCGGACAGGGCGGCGAGCAGTACTTC. This sequence joins TRBV5-4 and TRBJ2-7; 8 bases match TRBD1. The CDR3 runs 12 residues. Germline V gene data show CDR1 as SGHNT and CDR2 as YYREEE (reference sequence). The J segment lost 6 bases and the V segment lost 4 bases, leaving 3 bases of the junction unmatched.